A single sample gave rise to the 15 T cell receptor beta chains below, sequenced in a study of OX40 agonist ivuxolimab in advanced cancers. Repertoires were generated with immunoSEQ multiplex PCR, while TCRdb's copy carries only in-frame clones and drops some. The table lists tens of thousands of clones, roughly 80% of them singletons, with around 2% in the top ten. The sequencing used CD4+ or CD8+ T cells sorted from blood, collected in a trial of the OX40 agonist ivuxolimab. These receptors were obtained from an adult with an advanced solid tumor such as melanoma, head and neck, liver or kidney cancer.

This chain links TRBV7-3 with TRBJ2-1; TRBD2 agrees at 9 bases. The germline gives CDR1 SGHTA, CDR2 FQGTGA. The V segment lost 1 base and the J segment 8 bases; nucleotides outside the gene matches: 3. CDR3 length equals 14 residues. The CDR3 DNA reads as TGTGCCAGCAGCTTAATGGGCGGGGGGGATGAGCAGTTCTTC. Amino acids: CASSLMGGGDEQFF.

V is TRBV5-1 and J is TRBJ1-1; maybe TRBD1 (5 bases). Germline assignment: CDR1 SGHRS and CDR2 YFSETQ. Between the trimmed V and J ends, which lost 2 bases and 3 bases, there was a span of 8 bases. CDR3 size: 13 residues. The CDR3 nucleotides read TGCGCCAGCAGCTTCCTGACAGACACTGAAGCTTTCTTT. It encodes CASSFLTDTEAFF.

The V and J genes are TRBV6-1 and TRBJ2-1; no clear D. The germline V and J ends were trimmed by 1 base and 14 bases, with 18 bases remaining between them. The CDR3 spans 14 residues. Per the germline V gene, CDR1 is MNHNS and CDR2 is SASEGT. The CDR3, as DNA: TGTGCCAGCAGTGAAGTTACGCTCAGGCATGTTGAGTTCTTC. Translation: CASSEVTLRHVEFF.

J is TRBJ2-5 and V is TRBV19; possibly TRBD2 for D (6 bases). The J call could be wrong; TRBJ2-7 is a better fit for the DNA end. CDR1 LNHDA and CDR2 SQIVND come from the germline V gene (reference sequence). The CDR3 contains 13 residues. The DNA of the CDR3 is TGTGCCAGTAGTATAACGGGGGCCTACGAGCAGTACTTC. This translates into CASSITGAYEQYF.

The gene calls are TRBV5-1 and TRBJ2-3; 11 positions match TRBD2. Looked up from germline, CDR1 is SGHRS and CDR2 is YFSETQ. There are 16 residues in the CDR3. J gave up 3 bases and V 1 base, and 4 bases lay outside the gene matches. CDR3 DNA sequence: TGCGCCAGCAGCTTGCTGACTAGCGGGAATACAGATACGCAGTATTTT. Its protein is CASSLLTSGNTDTQYF.

V gene TRBV2 combines with J gene TRBJ1-2; 8 bases map to TRBD1. Germline V gene data show CDR1 as SNHLY and CDR2 as FYNNEI. V was clipped by 7 bases and J by 9 bases; unmatched bases: 16. The CDR3 loop spans 15 amino acids. This chain's CDR3 is CASIPEGTGAYSYTF. The DNA of the CDR3 is TGTGCCAGCATCCCAGAGGGGACAGGAGCGTATAGCTACACCTTC.

The V call is TRBV15, the J call TRBJ1-4, with 7 bases that match TRBD1. The V and J ends lost 5 bases and 8 bases, in that order; junction bases with no gene match: 8. The germline V gene has CDR1 LNHNV and CDR2 YYDKDF (reference sequence). The CDR3 is made up of 14 amino acids. CDR3 coding DNA: TGTGCCACCAGCGCCCGACAGGGAGGAGAAAAACTGTTTTTT. Translated, it gives CATSARQGGEKLFF.

The chain is built from TRBV19 and TRBJ1-1; no clear D. The CDR3 sequence is 13 residues long. V lost 6 bases, J lost 0 bases, and 8 bases lay in between. Germline CDR1 is LNHDA and CDR2 is SQIVND (reference sequence). The CDR3 DNA sequence: TGTGCCAGTAGGGTCCTCATGAACACTGAAGCTTTCTTT. The encoded protein is CASRVLMNTEAFF.

The chain links TRBV19 to TRBJ2-7, with 9 positions matching TRBD1. Germline CDR1 reads LNHDA; CDR2 reads SQIVND (reference sequence). After removal of 5 bases from V and 2 bases from J, the junction contained 7 bases not matched to a gene. There are 15 residues in the CDR3. The CDR3 bases are TGTGCCAGTAGTTTGAGGACAGGGGATCCCTACGAGCAGTACTTC. Protein product: CASSLRTGDPYEQYF.

V and J are TRBV9 and TRBJ2-5; 9 nucleotides agree with TRBD2. The V gene end was trimmed by 0 bases and the J gene end by 5 bases; junction bases not matched to a gene: 8. From germline, CDR1 is SGDLS and CDR2 YYNGEE. The CDR3 totals 16 residues. CDR3 sequence (DNA): TGTGCCAGCAGCGTAGATGCGGGAGGGGCCCAGGAGACCCAGTACTTC. Translation gives CASSVDAGGAQETQYF.

This rearrangement joins TRBV19 to TRBJ1-1; unclear D gene. V was trimmed by 2 bases and J by 2 bases, leaving 9 bases between them. The CDR3 sequence is 14 residues long. Germline CDR1 LNHDA, CDR2 SQIVND (reference sequence). CDR3: CASSITHSNTEAFF. The CDR3 coding sequence is TGTGCCAGTAGTATAACCCACTCAAACACTGAAGCTTTCTTT.

The chain uses TRBV5-6 and TRBJ2-7; a possible D gene is TRBD1 (5 bases). Germline CDR1 and CDR2: SGHDT and YYEEEE. CDR3 length: 14 residues. V lost 0 bases to trimming and J lost 1 base, with 8 bases between them. DNA of the CDR3: TGTGCCAGCAGCTTGGACAGGATTTCCTACGAGCAGTACTTC. Protein: CASSLDRISYEQYF.

J is TRBJ2-1 and V is TRBV4-3, with 7 bases fitting TRBD2. V lost 3 bases, J lost 12 bases, and 5 bases stayed unmatched. Germline V gene data show CDR1 as LGHNA and CDR2 as YSLEER. The CDR3 totals 12 residues. In DNA form, the CDR3 reads TGCGCCAGCAGCCAGTCGGGCGGGGGGCAGTTCTTC. Protein sequence: CASSQSGGGQFF.

V is TRBV11-3 and J is TRBJ2-3; no firm D call. Trimming stripped 3 bases from V and 5 bases from J, with 12 bases between. Germline loops: CDR1 SGHNT, CDR2 YENEEA. The CDR3 extends over 14 amino acids. CDR3 in amino acids: CASSLELWGDTQYF. CDR3 DNA: TGTGCCAGCAGCTTGGAGCTTTGGGGAGATACGCAGTATTTT.

The V call is TRBV18, the J call TRBJ2-2; D gene unclear. This CDR3 region has 14 residues. With 2 bases removed from V and 6 bases from J, the gap between germline ends came to 10 bases. Germline CDR1 and CDR2: KGHSH and LQKENI. CDR3 in amino acids: CASSPVAPPGELFF. CDR3 coding DNA: TGTGCCAGCTCACCAGTGGCGCCCCCCGGGGAGCTGTTTTTT.